The rows below give T cell receptor beta chains drawn from one sample of a study of shared clonotypes between healthy human individuals. Produced via immunoSEQ multiplex PCR; TCRdb's table is partial and in-frame only. The data hold over 2 million clones, with approximately 90% observed a single time. The sequencing sample was made of naive CD4+ T cells from PBMCs. The receptor source for this set is a man in his late teens or twenties in good health. Some clones in this sample may be carry-over from other donors' samples. Each CDR3 is given with its conserved first and last residue. A D gene is named only where the DNA matches it firmly. For some rows the clone size is stated as once, few or many, or as a class when expanded; others skip it.

v_gene	j_gene	abundance	d_gene	CDR3aa	CDR3nt
TRBV28	TRBJ2-7	-	TRBD1	CASSVGQGGPYEQYF	TGTGCCAGCAGTGTCGGACAGGGAGGTCCCTACGAGCAGTACTTC
TRBV2	TRBJ1-1	-	-	CASSKGVGTEAFF	TGTGCCAGCAGTAAAGGGGTTGGCACTGAAGCTTTCTTT
TRBV7-6	TRBJ1-3	-	-	CASSLASVRAGNTIYF	TGTGCCAGCAGCTTAGCTTCGGTCAGGGCTGGAAACACCATATATTTT
TRBV5-4	TRBJ2-6	-	-	CASRGAAGANVLTF	TGTGCCAGCAGGGGCGCGGCTGGGGCCAACGTCCTGACTTTC
TRBV28	TRBJ2-2	-	TRBD1	CASVRPGQGTGELFF	TGTGCCAGCGTCAGACCCGGACAGGGAACCGGGGAGCTGTTTTTT
TRBV30	TRBJ1-2	-	TRBD1	CAWTPDRAHGYTF	TGTGCCTGGACCCCGGACAGGGCTCATGGCTACACCTTC
TRBV7-3	TRBJ2-7	-	TRBD2	CASSFSSGRLSEQYF	TGTGCCAGCAGCTTCTCTAGCGGGAGGCTCAGTGAGCAGTACTTC
TRBV7-9	TRBJ2-2	few	-	CASSLSSGGTGELFF	TGTGCCAGCAGCTTAAGTTCCGGTGGCACCGGGGAGCTGTTTTTT
TRBV9	TRBJ1-5	-	-	CASSVGGSDNQPQHF	TGTGCCAGCAGCGTAGGTGGGAGTGACAATCAGCCCCAGCATTTT
TRBV27	TRBJ2-2	-	-	CASYDRPGHTGELFF	TGTGCCAGCTACGATCGTCCGGGACACACCGGGGAGCTGTTTTTT
TRBV27	TRBJ1-1	-	-	CASSRRRIDTEAFF	TGTGCCAGCAGTAGACGGAGAATCGACACTGAAGCTTTCTTT
TRBV7-2	TRBJ2-7	-	-	CASSLATGLPLKQYF	TGTGCCAGCAGCTTAGCGACTGGCCTTCCTCTGAAGCAGTACTTC
TRBV28	TRBJ2-3	-	TRBD2	CASNLLAGGRTQYF	TGTGCCAGCAACCTACTAGCGGGAGGGCGTACGCAGTATTTT
TRBV7-2	TRBJ2-1	once	TRBD2	CASSLRGFSGMGNEQFF	TGTGCCAGCAGCTTAAGGGGATTTAGCGGGATGGGCAATGAGCAGTTCTTC
TRBV29-1	TRBJ2-1	-	TRBD2	CSVGGLGTYNEQFF	TGCAGCGTTGGGGGACTAGGGACTTACAATGAGCAGTTCTTC
TRBV28	TRBJ2-3	-	TRBD2	CASSFGTSESTDTQYF	TGTGCCAGCAGTTTTGGGACTAGCGAGAGCACAGATACGCAGTATTTT
TRBV30	TRBJ1-2	-	-	CAWSLTANHGYTF	TGTGCCTGGAGTTTGACCGCGAATCATGGCTACACCTTC
TRBV29-1	TRBJ2-2	-	-	CSYRLAGETGELFF	TGCAGCTACAGATTAGCAGGGGAAACCGGGGAGCTGTTTTTT
TRBV7-6	TRBJ2-7	-	-	CASSIRLGDDEQYF	TGTGCCAGCAGCATTAGACTAGGCGACGACGAGCAGTACTTC
TRBV29-1	TRBJ2-3	-	-	CSVDLRADTQYF	TGCAGCGTTGATCTCCGGGCAGATACGCAGTATTTT
TRBV5-1	TRBJ2-1	-	TRBD2	CASSLALAGFYNEQFF	TGCGCCAGCAGCTTGGCACTAGCGGGTTTCTACAATGAGCAGTTCTTC
TRBV28	TRBJ2-7	-	-	CASSLASTSSYEQYF	TGTGCCAGCAGTCTCGCCAGCACGAGCTCCTACGAGCAGTACTTC
TRBV2	TRBJ1-4	once	-	CASSGGGQGIEKLFF	TGTGCCAGCAGTGGCGGAGGGCAGGGCATTGAAAAACTGTTTTTT
TRBV19	TRBJ1-5	-	TRBD1	CASRITGGYQPQHF	TGTGCCAGTAGGATTACAGGGGGCTACCAGCCCCAGCATTTT
TRBV5-6	TRBJ1-5	-	-	CASSSAAHGGGSQPQHF	TGTGCCAGCAGCTCAGCCGCTCACGGAGGGGGTTCTCAGCCCCAGCATTTT
TRBV5-4	TRBJ2-3	-	-	CASTWTGADTQYF	TGTGCCAGCACTTGGACTGGCGCAGATACGCAGTATTTT
TRBV6-1	TRBJ1-1	-	-	CASLRGGVDTEAFF	TGTGCCAGTCTGAGGGGGGGGGTTGACACTGAAGCTTTCTTT
TRBV28	TRBJ2-7	-	-	CASTPPGKRVYEQYF	TGTGCCAGCACCCCCCCCGGGAAGCGGGTCTACGAGCAGTACTTC
TRBV5-4	TRBJ2-5	-	-	CASSKDRPETQYF	TGTGCCAGCAGCAAAGACAGGCCGGAGACCCAGTACTTC
TRBV28	TRBJ2-5	-	-	CAIPMGDPKETQYF	TGTGCCATCCCAATGGGGGATCCGAAAGAGACCCAGTACTTC
TRBV10-1	TRBJ2-7	-	TRBD1	CASRASTTQGKGPYEQYF	TGCGCCAGCAGAGCTTCAACCACACAGGGGAAGGGGCCCTACGAGCAGTACTTC
TRBV5-1	TRBJ2-1	-	-	CASSLAQGTGSYNEQFF	TGCGCCAGCAGCTTGGCGCAGGGCACGGGCTCCTACAATGAGCAGTTCTTC
TRBV5-8	TRBJ1-3	-	TRBD1	CASSFWTGIFGNTIYF	TGTGCCAGCAGCTTTTGGACAGGAATCTTTGGAAACACCATATATTTT
TRBV7-3	TRBJ2-2	-	-	CASSLLPGELFF	TGTGCCAGCAGCTTATTGCCCGGGGAGCTGTTTTTT
TRBV4-2	TRBJ1-3	-	-	CASSQDRDGNTIYF	TGTGCCAGCAGCCAAGATAGGGATGGAAACACCATATATTTT
TRBV11-3	TRBJ2-1	-	TRBD2	CASSPIPPPSGRGGEQFF	TGTGCCAGCAGCCCAATCCCCCCCCCTAGCGGGAGAGGGGGTGAGCAGTTCTTC
TRBV4-1	TRBJ2-2	-	TRBD2	CASSIRTSGVYTGELFF	TGCGCCAGCAGCATACGGACTAGCGGAGTCTACACCGGGGAGCTGTTTTTT
TRBV27	TRBJ2-1	-	-	CATHPLLGAYNEQFF	TGTGCCACCCACCCGCTTCTTGGGGCCTACAATGAGCAGTTCTTC
TRBV5-4	TRBJ2-5	-	TRBD2	CASSPGTSLQTQYF	TGTGCCAGCAGCCCGGGGACTAGCTTACAGACCCAGTACTTC
TRBV5-6	TRBJ2-4	-	-	CASSYLVSRDIQYF	TGTGCCAGCAGCTATTTGGTCAGTAGGGACATTCAGTACTTC
TRBV5-4	TRBJ2-3	once	-	CASSLESTDTQYF	TGTGCCAGCAGCTTAGAGAGCACAGATACGCAGTATTTT
TRBV11-2	TRBJ1-3	-	-	CASSFSGGAFGNTIYF	TGTGCCAGCAGCTTCTCGGGAGGGGCTTTTGGAAACACCATATATTTT
TRBV10-3	TRBJ1-2	once	-	CAIGSLGGGVPGYTF	TGTGCCATCGGTTCCCTGGGAGGAGGGGTCCCTGGCTACACCTTC
TRBV4-2	TRBJ2-1	-	-	CASSQDVGGLAYNEQFF	TGTGCCAGCAGCCAAGATGTGGGTGGACTTGCCTACAATGAGCAGTTCTTC
TRBV5-1	TRBJ2-1	-	-	CASSLDGYNEQFF	TGCGCCAGCAGCTTGGACGGTTACAATGAGCAGTTCTTC
TRBV5-1	TRBJ1-1	-	-	CASSLVTPVGEAFF	TGCGCCAGCAGCTTGGTCACCCCTGTAGGTGAAGCTTTCTTT
TRBV2	TRBJ1-5	few	TRBD1	CASGTGRQPQHF	TGTGCCAGCGGGACAGGGAGACAGCCCCAGCATTTT